The entry below gives a single TCR beta chain sequence along with its context. The target antigen is unknown. Method: immunoSEQ multiplex PCR; TCRdb's copy keeps in-frame clones and lacks some. Here the sample spans millions of clones, around 96% being singletons. The data were obtained in a study of shared clonotypes between healthy human individuals. Study conclusions and caveats: Clonotype sharing among donors likely depends on sequencing depth.

CDR3 length: 12 amino acids. Germline CDR1 and CDR2: MNHNS and SASEGT. V was shortened by 2 bases and J by 6 bases, with 7 bases between the two germline ends. As defined, naive CD8 cells were CD45RO-negative and positively selected for CCR7, with terminally differentiated effector memory CD45RA+ cells excluded. The donor cohort consisted entirely of Caucasian adults residing in Nashville, Tennessee. The sample consisted of naive CD8+ T cells sorted from blood. This TCR derives from a man in his late teens or twenties in good health. This chain uses TRBV6-1 with TRBJ1-1; D gene uncertain. The CDR3: CASSEYGAEAFF. CDR3 sequence (DNA): TGTGCCAGCAGTGAATATGGGGCTGAAGCTTTCTTT.